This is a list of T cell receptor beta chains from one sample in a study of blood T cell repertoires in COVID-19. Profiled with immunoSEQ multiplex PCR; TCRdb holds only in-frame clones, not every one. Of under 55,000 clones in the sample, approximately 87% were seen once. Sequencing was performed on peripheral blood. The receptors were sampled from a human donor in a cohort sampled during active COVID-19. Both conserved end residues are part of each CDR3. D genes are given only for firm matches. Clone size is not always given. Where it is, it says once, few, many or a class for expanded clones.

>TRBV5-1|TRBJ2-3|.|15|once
TGCGCCAGCAGCTCGGCCGTGGGGGCCACAGATACGCAGTATTTT
CASSSAVGATDTQYF
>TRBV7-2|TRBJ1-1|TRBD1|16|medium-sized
TGTGCCAGCAGCTCCCGGGACAGGCCCGGTGGCACTGAAGCTTTCTTT
CASSSRDRPGGTEAFF
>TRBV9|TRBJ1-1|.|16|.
TGTGCCAGCAGCGTTCAGGACAGCAACATGAACACTGAAGCTTTCTTT
CASSVQDSNMNTEAFF
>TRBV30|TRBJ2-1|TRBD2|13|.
TGTGCCTGGAGTGTACGCGGGGGAAGTGAGCAGTTCTTC
CAWSVRGGSEQFF
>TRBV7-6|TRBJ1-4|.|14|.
TGTGCCAGCAGCTTAAATACAGGGTCAGAAAAACTGTTTTTT
CASSLNTGSEKLFF
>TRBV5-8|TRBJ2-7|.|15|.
TGTGCCAGCAGCTTGGGGCCCCGGCGGGCATACGAGCAGTACTTC
CASSLGPRRAYEQYF
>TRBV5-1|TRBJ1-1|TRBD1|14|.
TGCGCCAGCAGCTCTAGGACAGGGAACACTGAAGCTTTCTTT
CASSSRTGNTEAFF
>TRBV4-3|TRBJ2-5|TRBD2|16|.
TGCGCCAGCAGCCAGCTTAGCGGGGGGCCCCAAGAGACCCAGTACTTC
CASSQLSGGPQETQYF
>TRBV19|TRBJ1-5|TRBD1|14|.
TGTGCCAGTGGGGGACAGGGGAAAGATCAGCCCCAGCATTTT
CASGGQGKDQPQHF
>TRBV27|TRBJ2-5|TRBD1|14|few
TGTGCCAGCAAACTACAGGGGGAAGGAGAGACCCAGTACTTC
CASKLQGEGETQYF